One and the same sample provided the 24 T cell receptor beta chains below, sequenced in a study of blood T cells in healthy people across ages. A J-beta primer mix and a sample-barcoded 5' primer were used in a second PCR of roughly 6 to 11 cycles. TCRdb ran MiXCR on the 5' RACE reads and lists one entry per CDR3 protein. The sample holds about 570,000 distinct CDR3 sequences, around 27% seen once. These same data were also listed under a study on T cells of mothers and their children.

Material for sequencing was blood. Receptor source: a boy younger than 10 in good health.

In this sample, this clonotype turned up a few times. The V and J genes are TRBV10-3 and TRBJ2-5; 7 nucleotides agree with TRBD1. The J call could be wrong; TRBJ2-1 is a better fit for the DNA end. Germline V gene data show CDR1 as ENHRY and CDR2 as SYGVKD. The CDR3 totals 14 residues. CDR3 region: CAISEPNRGNEQFF. The CDR3 coding sequence is TGTGCCATCAGTGAGCCGAACAGGGGAAATGAGCAGTTCTTC.

The chain joins TRBV6-2 or TRBV6-3 to TRBJ2-7; D is unclear. This CDR3 is built from 12 residues. Germline V lookup: CDR1 MNHEY, CDR2 SVGEGT. With 2 bases removed from V and 6 bases from J, the gap between germline ends came to 8 bases. In DNA, the CDR3 is TGTGCCAGCAGTTACCCCCTTGGCGAGCAGTACTTC. This encodes CASSYPLGEQYF.

This clonotype was observed a few times. The rearrangement uses TRBV7-9 and TRBJ2-4; 7 positions agree with TRBD1. Per the germline V gene, CDR1 is SEHNR and CDR2 is FQNEAQ (reference sequence). This CDR3 has 14 residues. V lost 4 bases to trimming and J lost 6 bases; unmatched junction nucleotides: 6. CDR3 residues: CASSSGTALNIQYF. CDR3 sequence (DNA): TGTGCCAGCAGCTCCGGGACAGCGTTAAACATTCAGTACTTC.

The chain has TRBV7-8 and TRBJ2-3; D could derive from TRBD1 or TRBD2 (7 bases each). Trimming cost V 4 bases and J 3 bases, with 11 bases left between them. CDR1 SGHVS and CDR2 FQNEAQ come from the germline V gene. CDR3 length: 14 residues. The CDR3 DNA follows: TGTGCCAGCAGCTACCAGGGGGGGACAGATACGCAGTATTTT. Translation: CASSYQGGTDTQYF.

This clonotype was observed a few times. The chain recombines TRBV7-9 with TRBJ2-5; 7 bases fit TRBD2. CDR1 and CDR2 (germline): SEHNR, FQNEAQ (reference sequence). The CDR3 contains 17 residues. V was pared by 4 bases and J by 2 bases, with 13 bases of the junction left unmatched. In DNA form, the CDR3 reads TGTGCCAGCAGCTCCCCCGTAGGGAGGGAGGGTCAAGAGACCCAGTACTTC. Amino acids: CASSSPVGREGQETQYF.

The chain is built from TRBV20-1 and TRBJ1-3; no clear D. The CDR3 is 13 residues long. Trimming removed 3 bases from V and 7 bases from J, with 13 bases in between. Germline V gene data show CDR1 as DFQATT and CDR2 as SNEGSKA (reference sequence). CDR3 protein: CSASPLRANTIYF. CDR3 bases: TGCAGTGCTAGCCCCCTGAGGGCGAACACCATATATTTT.

The chain combines TRBV20-1 with TRBJ1-2, with 8 nucleotides matching TRBD1. The germline V gene encodes CDR1 DFQATT and CDR2 SNEGSKA (reference sequence). V shed 5 bases, J shed 4 bases, and the junction held 3 bases outside the gene matches. This CDR3 has 12 residues. The CDR3 protein is CSAPGQGYGYTF. CDR3 DNA: TGCAGTGCTCCCGGACAGGGCTATGGCTACACCTTC.

The chain joins TRBV19 to TRBJ1-5; possibly TRBD1 for D (5 bases). Germline loops: CDR1 LNHDA, CDR2 SQIVND (reference sequence). The CDR3 covers 17 residues. V dropped 6 bases and J dropped 2 bases, with 20 bases sitting between them. The CDR3 loop is CASRGTQGLRGNQPQHF. CDR3 sequence (DNA): TGTGCCAGTAGAGGAACCCAGGGCCTACGGGGCAATCAGCCCCAGCATTTT.

This clonotype was counted only a few times. The rearrangement links TRBV2 to TRBJ1-2; 9 bases map to TRBD1. With V trimmed by 7 bases and J by 5 bases, 11 bases remained unmatched. Looked up from germline, CDR1 is SNHLY and CDR2 is FYNNEI. This CDR3 spans 15 amino acids. The CDR3 sequence: CASNPLQGADYGYTF. The DNA of the CDR3 is TGTGCCAGCAACCCACTACAGGGGGCAGATTATGGCTACACCTTC. Full variable domain (remainder filled in from reference TRBV2 and TRBJ1-2): EPEVTQTPSHQVTQMGQEVILRCVPISNHLYFYWYRQILGQKVEFLVSFYNNEISEKSEIFDDQFSVERPDGSNFTLKIRSTKLEDSAMYFCASNPLQGADYGYTFGSGTRLTVV.

A note on this clonotype: An end of the junction does not agree with germline; a read error may underlie this. The CDR3 loop reads CASSLEAGGTSGPYNGQFF. For the CDR3, the DNA is TGTGCCAGCAGCTTAGAGGCAGGAGGGACTAGCGGGCCCTACAATGGGCAGTTCTTC. This rearrangement joins TRBV7-9 to TRBJ2-1; 12 bases are shared with TRBD2. Germline CDR1 and CDR2: SEHNR and FQNEAQ (reference sequence). The CDR3 covers 19 residues.

The rearrangement uses TRBV12-3 or TRBV12-4 and TRBJ2-7, with 8 nucleotides matching TRBD1. The CDR3 totals 14 residues. V was clipped by 4 bases and J by 3 bases; unmatched bases: 5. CDR3 residues: CASSSVDRDYEQYF. CDR3 coding DNA: TGTGCCAGCAGTTCTGTGGACAGGGACTACGAGCAGTACTTC.

In this sample, this clonotype turned up a few times. The V and J genes are TRBV6-1 and TRBJ2-5; 10 positions match TRBD1. The J call may be faulty, since TRBJ2-7 better matches the DNA end. Germline assignment: CDR1 MNHNS and CDR2 SASEGT. This CDR3 comprises 16 residues. In nucleotides, the CDR3 is TGTGCCAGCACCGGAATAGGGGACAGGGGTCTCTACGAGCAGTACTTC. Amino acid sequence: CASTGIGDRGLYEQYF.

The V gene is TRBV2, the J gene TRBJ2-4, with a weak D call TRBD1 (5 bases). Trimming took off 6 bases at V and 0 bases at J, with 12 bases between the two ends. Germline V gene sequence: CDR1 SNHLY, CDR2 FYNNEI. This CDR3 contains 15 residues. The CDR3 DNA reads TGTGCCAGCAGAAGGACACCCTTAGCCAAAAACATTCAGTACTTC. Protein sequence: CASRRTPLAKNIQYF.

The V and J genes are TRBV12-3 or TRBV12-4 and TRBJ2-3; 9 positions agree with TRBD2. V lost 7 bases and J lost 1; bases outside the gene matches: 9. The CDR3 contains 16 residues. The CDR3 DNA sequence: TGTGCCAGCAAAAAACGAGCGGGAGGCGGCACAGATACGCAGTATTTT. Translated, it gives CASKKRAGGGTDTQYF.

This clonotype was seen only a few times. The V and J genes are TRBV6-6 and TRBJ2-7; tentative D call: TRBD1 (7 bases). This CDR3 spans 15 amino acids. V shed 6 bases and J shed 3 bases, with 18 bases lying between them. The germline V gene encodes CDR1 MNHNY and CDR2 SVGAGI (reference sequence). CDR3 DNA sequence: TGTGCCAGCAGGGGGGGTTGGCAGGGGGACTACGAGCAGTACTTC. Its protein is CASRGGWQGDYEQYF.

This chain joins TRBV12-3 or TRBV12-4 and TRBJ2-5, with D possibly TRBD2 on 5 matching bases. This CDR3 spans 13 amino acids. V dropped 5 bases and J dropped 4 bases, with 11 bases sitting between them. The CDR3 spells CASSLLSGETQYF. In nucleotides, the CDR3 is TGTGCCAGCAGTCTGTTGAGCGGAGAGACCCAGTACTTC.

This chain links TRBV11-2 with TRBJ1-4, with D hard to call. Per the germline V gene, CDR1 is SGHAT and CDR2 is FQNNGV. This CDR3 has 15 amino acids. Deletions cut 1 base from V and 4 bases from J, with 10 bases between. The DNA of the CDR3 is TGTGCCAGCAGCTTAGTGGCAGCCATTAATGAAAAACTGTTTTTT. It yields the protein CASSLVAAINEKLFF.

The chain couples TRBV5-1 to TRBJ2-1; a possible D gene is TRBD2 (5 bases). The CDR3 runs 16 residues. V shed 1 base and J shed 4 bases, with 15 bases lying between them. Germline CDR1 and CDR2: SGHRS and YFSETQ. The CDR3 DNA reads TGCGCCAGCAGCTTGTTCTCCCTCGAGGGTTACAATGAGCAGTTCTTC. The encoded protein is CASSLFSLEGYNEQFF.

The gene calls are TRBV4-1 and TRBJ2-5; D remains ambiguous. Judging by the DNA end, TRBJ2-7 fits better; the J call may be wrong. Germline assignment: CDR1 MGHRA and CDR2 YSYEKL. The length of the CDR3 is 15 residues. The CDR3 nucleotides read TGCGCCAGCAGCCAAGATCCCGCCGTAGGTTACGAGCAGTACTTC. Residues: CASSQDPAVGYEQYF.

This clonotype occurred a few times. The J gene is TRBJ2-5, the V gene TRBV5-1, with D possibly matching TRBD1 (5 bases). V was cut by 4 bases and J by 0 bases, with 16 bases left in between. The CDR3 contains 16 residues. In germline, CDR1 is SGHRS, CDR2 YFSETQ. CDR3 region: CASSKQDTAHQETQYF. The CDR3 DNA follows: TGCGCCAGCAGCAAACAGGATACAGCACACCAAGAGACCCAGTACTTC.

The chain is built from TRBV3-1 and TRBJ2-5; D is ambiguous. CDR1 and CDR2 from the germline V gene are LGHDT and YNNKEL (reference sequence). CDR3 length equals 14 residues. Trimming shortened V by 0 bases and J by 3 bases, and 8 bases separated the two germline ends. CDR3 sequence (DNA): TGTGCCAGCAGCCAAGAAAGGCAAGAAGAGACCCAGTACTTC. Amino acid sequence: CASSQERQEETQYF.

This clonotype was picked up a small number of times. This rearrangement joins TRBV20-1 to TRBJ2-1; D is possibly TRBD1 (7 bases). The J call may be wrong; the DNA end is better matched by TRBJ2-5. The CDR3 spans 13 residues. CDR1 and CDR2 (germline): DFQATT, SNEGSKA (reference sequence). CDR3 DNA: TGCAGTGCTAGTATGGCAGGGGGGGAGACCCAGTACTTC. Translated: CSASMAGGETQYF.

This chain uses TRBV6-6 with TRBJ1-4; weak D call: TRBD1 (6 bases). V lost 5 bases and J lost 5, with 12 bases in between. The CDR3 runs 14 residues. Germline V gene data show CDR1 as MNHNY and CDR2 as SVGAGI (reference sequence). The CDR3 loop reads CASSGGGGNEKLFF. The CDR3 DNA sequence: TGTGCCAGCAGTGGGGGCGGGGGGAATGAAAAACTGTTTTTT.

The chain uses TRBV10-3 and TRBJ2-3, with 8 bases matching TRBD2. The CDR3 length is 13 residues. V trimming: 3 bases; J trimming: 8 bases; junction bases outside the gene matches: 4. Germline values: CDR1 ENHRY, CDR2 SYGVKD. Written as DNA, the CDR3 is TGTGCCATCAGTGACTCCGCGGGAGGTACGCAGTATTTT. Protein sequence: CAISDSAGGTQYF.